Sequencing of this T cell receptor (beta chain) was carried out in a study of blood T cell repertoires in COVID-19. Turning to the study itself: The United States, Italy and Spain supplied acute and convalescent COVID-19 samples. PBMCs, B-cell-depleted T cells, or T cells were the source of the cDNA or gDNA that made up the material.

Germline V gene data show CDR1 as SGHRS and CDR2 as YFSETQ. V shed 4 bases, J shed 9 bases, and the junction held 8 bases outside the gene matches. CDR3 length: 15 amino acids. In the original processing: Estimates of nucleated cell counts were drawn from the amplification of reference gene primers. Sequencing was performed with immunoSEQ multiplex PCR; in TCRdb, only in-frame clones are kept and a portion is missing. D and trimming were read from the DNA, whereas the V and J calls and clone size are those reported in that table. The sample carries about 220,000 clones, roughly 84% recorded once. This receptor was obtained from a woman aged 80 or older with acute or convalescent COVID-19. The chain recombines TRBV5-1 with TRBJ2-1, with TRBD1 matching 12 bases. Input material: peripheral blood. CDR3 in DNA: TGCGCCAGCAGCCCCCGGGACAGGGGGCGTGTTGAGCAGTTCTTC. It specifies CASSPRDRGRVEQFF.